These 21 T cell receptor beta chains came from one sample sequenced in a study of T cells in Graves' hyperthyroidism and ophthalmopathy. What was amplified from RNA transcripts were TCR beta CDR3 regions. HTBI primers were used for first-round RT-PCR of the TCR CDR3. TCRdb itself ran the multiplex PCR reads through MiXCR, one entry per CDR3 protein. Of a few hundred thousand distinct CDR3 sequences listed, more than 15% are singletons. The sequenced material came from blood. Receptors were obtained from a woman aged 30 to 39 with Graves' hyperthyroidism.

This clonotype was seen more than once but under ten times. The chain combines TRBV6-5 with TRBJ2-7; no clear D. In germline, CDR1 is MNHEY, CDR2 SVGAGI. The V gene lost 0 bases and the J gene lost 5 bases, with 14 bases spanning the gap. The CDR3 is 15 residues long. This CDR3 is CASSYSGEMVDEQYF. CDR3 DNA sequence: TGTGCCAGCAGTTACTCTGGGGAAATGGTCGACGAGCAGTACTTC.

There are many counts of this clonotype. The V call is TRBV5-1, the J call TRBJ2-7; the match to TRBD1 covers 10 bases. V lost 3 bases, J lost 4 bases, and 7 bases stayed unmatched. The CDR3 has 15 residues. CDR1 SGHRS and CDR2 YFSETQ come from the germline V gene. In DNA form, the CDR3 reads TGCGCCAGCAGCTCGAAGGGACAGGGGCAGTACGAGCAGTACTTC. This encodes CASSSKGQGQYEQYF.

This clonotype has a count of ten or more. This chain links TRBV12-3 or TRBV12-4 with TRBJ1-1; no clear D gene. The CDR3 runs 15 residues. V lost 4 bases, J lost 0 bases, and 12 bases lay in between. CDR3 sequence (DNA): TGTGCCAGCAGTTATCATCCCTCTTTGAACACTGAAGCTTTCTTT. Its protein is CASSYHPSLNTEAFF.

The V call is TRBV7-2, the J call TRBJ2-1, with 10 bases identical to TRBD2. The length of the CDR3 is 14 residues. Germline V CDR1 and CDR2: SGHTA, FQGNSA. Trimming removed 5 bases from V and 9 bases from J; junction bases left unmatched: 7. CDR3: CASSPLAGVGEQFF. The CDR3 bases are TGTGCCAGCAGCCCGCTAGCGGGAGTCGGTGAGCAGTTCTTC.

This clonotype occurred a few times. The V call is TRBV4-1, the J call TRBJ1-3, with D unresolved. The CDR3 is 13 amino acids. Looked up from germline, CDR1 is MGHRA and CDR2 is YSYEKL. The V gene lost 5 bases and the J gene lost 4 bases, with 9 bases spanning the gap. CDR3 residues: CASSSILGNTIYF. The CDR3 DNA sequence: TGCGCCAGCAGCTCAATTCTGGGAAACACCATATATTTT.

In its sample, this clonotype was seen many times. The chain carries TRBV20-1 and TRBJ1-2; the D gene is possibly TRBD1 (6 bases). Trimming took 5 bases from V and 3 from J, leaving 16 bases between them. Germline-derived CDR1 and CDR2 are DFQATT and SNEGSKA (reference sequence). The CDR3 is 14 amino acids. The CDR3 region has the DNA TGCAGTGCTCCTCCGACAGGTGCCCACTATGGCTACACCTTC. Protein product: CSAPPTGAHYGYTF.

The table lists this clonotype with a few counts. J is TRBJ2-3 and V is TRBV20-1; D is undetermined. Germline V gene sequence: CDR1 DFQATT, CDR2 SNEGSKA (reference sequence). Trimming stripped 3 bases from V and 3 bases from J, with 10 bases between. The CDR3 spans 13 residues. The CDR3 region is CSASILETDTQYF. The DNA for the CDR3 is TGCAGTGCTAGTATTCTAGAGACAGATACGCAGTATTTT.

This clonotype has at least ten counts. This chain connects TRBV12-3 or TRBV12-4 to TRBJ2-2; D could derive from TRBD1 or TRBD2 (6 bases each). The CDR3 contains 14 residues. The V end lost 5 bases, the J end lost 11 bases, and 18 bases lay between the germline ends. Written as DNA, the CDR3 is TGTGCCAGCAGTCCTATGGGAGGAGGGACAGAGCTGTTTTTT. Translation: CASSPMGGGTELFF.

In its sample, this clonotype was seen many times. This chain links TRBV27 with TRBJ1-5; D call uncertain. V lost 0 bases to trimming and J lost 0 bases, with 3 bases between them. The CDR3 is made up of 14 amino acids. CDR1 and CDR2 (germline): MNHEY, SMNVEV (reference sequence). The CDR3 sequence: CASSLSGSNQPQHF. CDR3 DNA sequence: TGTGCCAGCAGTTTATCTGGTAGCAATCAGCCCCAGCATTTT.

In its sample, this clonotype was seen a few times. The chain links TRBV5-1 to TRBJ1-5; TRBD1 is a possible D gene (6 bases). This CDR3 is built from 15 residues. Germline loops: CDR1 SGHRS, CDR2 YFSETQ. V was trimmed by 1 base and J by 4 bases, leaving 12 bases between them. The CDR3 DNA reads TGCGCCAGCAGCTTGTCGGGACAAAGGAATCAGCCCCAGCATTTT. Its protein product is CASSLSGQRNQPQHF.

This clonotype was seen many times. The J gene is TRBJ2-7, the V gene TRBV7-9; weak D call: TRBD1 (7 bases). This CDR3 has 17 amino acids. V lost 2 bases and J lost 2, with 19 bases in between. CDR1 and CDR2 from the germline V gene are SEHNR and FQNEAQ (reference sequence). CDR3 coding DNA: TGTGCCAGCAGCTTACCTCCCCAGGCAGGGGGGCCCTACGAGCAGTACTTC. As protein: CASSLPPQAGGPYEQYF. The whole variable domain, filled in from reference TRBV7-9 and TRBJ2-7, reads DTGVSQNPRHKITKRGQNVTFRCDPISEHNRLYWYRQTLGQGPEFLTYFQNEAQLEKSRLLSDRFSAERPKGSFSTLEIQRTEQGDSAMYLCASSLPPQAGGPYEQYFGPGTRLTVT.

In its sample, this clonotype was seen a few times. The rearrangement uses TRBV29-1 and TRBJ1-1, with D possibly matching TRBD1 (5 bases). The length of the CDR3 is 14 residues. From germline, CDR1 is SQVTM and CDR2 ANQGSEA. The V and J ends lost 4 bases and 0 bases respectively, with 12 bases between them. CDR3 bases: TGCAGCGTTGTGGGGGGAGGGATGAACACTGAAGCTTTCTTT. Protein sequence: CSVVGGGMNTEAFF.

The rearrangement uses TRBV19 and TRBJ2-2; 14 nucleotides agree with TRBD2. The CDR3 has 16 residues. After removal of 6 bases from V and 4 bases from J, the junction contained 4 bases not matched to a gene. CDR1 and CDR2 (germline): LNHDA, SQIVND (reference sequence). CDR3 DNA: TGTGCCAGTAGGGGGACTAGCGGGAGTTTCACCGGGGAGCTGTTTTTT. This encodes CASRGTSGSFTGELFF.

This clonotype occurred a few times. CDR3 region: CASSEGTDEQFF. CDR3 DNA: TGTGCCAGCAGCGAAGGGACAGATGAGCAGTTCTTC. The chain recombines TRBV11-3 with TRBJ2-1, with TRBD1 matching over 7 bases. The V segment lost 5 bases and the J segment 8 bases; nucleotides outside the gene matches: 3. The CDR3 length is 12 residues. Germline V gene data show CDR1 as SGHNT and CDR2 as YENEEA.

At least ten counts were recorded for this clonotype. The CDR3, as DNA: TGTGCCAGCAGCTTCGGCGGCAGGGGAGAGCAGTTCTTC. Translation: CASSFGGRGEQFF. The chain combines TRBV11-3 with TRBJ2-1, with a weak D call TRBD1 (6 bases). The V end was cut by 3 bases, the J end by 10 bases, with 13 bases between. The germline V gene has CDR1 SGHNT and CDR2 YENEEA. The CDR3 consists of 13 residues.

This clonotype was detected a few times. The chain joins TRBV19 to TRBJ1-6; 7 bases agree with TRBD1. This CDR3 contains 14 residues. In germline, CDR1 is LNHDA, CDR2 SQIVND (reference sequence). The trim removed 7 bases at V and 6 bases at J, leaving 6 bases unmatched. CDR3 DNA sequence: TGTGCCAGTAACTTCGGGACAGCTAATTCACCCCTCCACTTT. This translates into CASNFGTANSPLHF.

At least ten counts were recorded for this clonotype. The genes are TRBV12-5 and TRBJ2-1; no clear D. V was pared by 1 base and J by 0 bases, with 7 bases between. The CDR3 is 15 amino acids. CDR1 LGHNT and CDR2 FRNRAP come from the germline V gene. The DNA of the CDR3 is TGTGCTAGTGGTTTGGGACTGAGCTCCTACAATGAGCAGTTCTTC. Translated: CASGLGLSSYNEQFF.

This clonotype showed up just a few times. The rearrangement joins TRBV15 to TRBJ2-2, with 9 bases aligning to TRBD2. Germline V CDR1 and CDR2: LNHNV, YYDKDF (reference sequence). The CDR3 loop spans 17 amino acids. The ends lost 4 bases at V and 3 bases at J; junction bases unmatched: 9. CDR3 region: CATSNTASGTYTGELFF. CDR3 nucleotide sequence: TGTGCCACCAGCAACACCGCTAGCGGGACCTACACCGGGGAGCTGTTTTTT.

The table lists this clonotype with many counts. This rearrangement joins TRBV7-2 to TRBJ2-7; 10 bases map to TRBD2. J gave up 0 bases and V 5 bases, and 16 bases lay outside the gene matches. CDR3 length equals 19 residues. CDR1 and CDR2 from the germline V gene are SGHTA and FQGNSA. CDR3: CASSDYSGISGRYSYEQYF. Here the CDR3 DNA reads TGTGCCAGCAGCGACTATTCGGGGATTAGCGGGAGGTACTCCTACGAGCAGTACTTC.

This clonotype was seen at least ten times. This chain joins TRBV5-1 and TRBJ2-7; TRBD1 matches 9 bases. Unmatched junction bases numbered 19, after V lost 5 bases and J lost 1 base. This CDR3 is 19 amino acids long. CDR1 and CDR2 from the germline V gene are SGHRS and YFSETQ. The chain's CDR3 is CASRDPAGQGRFSSYEQYF. The DNA of the CDR3 is TGCGCCAGCAGGGACCCGGCGGGACAGGGTCGATTTTCTTCCTACGAGCAGTACTTC.

In this sample, this clonotype turned up a few times. The chain joins TRBV27 to TRBJ2-7; TRBD1 matches 7 bases. Germline assignment: CDR1 MNHEY and CDR2 SMNVEV (reference sequence). Trimming at V came to 10 bases and at J to 5 bases, leaving 17 bases not matched to a gene. The CDR3 consists of 15 residues. CDR3 sequence reads: CATRRWAGGADEQYF. CDR3 in DNA: TGTGCCACTCGTCGCTGGGCAGGGGGAGCAGACGAGCAGTACTTC.